Listed below are T cell receptor beta chains from one sample, sequenced in a study of tumor-infiltrating lymphocytes in primary liver carcinoma. TCRdb reprocessed the multiplex PCR reads with MiXCR, giving one entry per CDR3 protein. The table records about 310,000 distinct CDR3 sequences, about three fifths of them present only once. Specimen: peripheral blood. The receptors originated from a young woman with primary liver carcinoma and hepatitis B virus infection. Both conserved end residues are part of each CDR3. Fields, in order: D gene, clone size, V gene, J gene, CDR3 DNA, CDR3 protein. The D gene is left open where the match is weak. Not every row has a clone size; where given, it reads once, few, many or a size class.

D gene: TRBD2; clone size: NA; V gene: TRBV2; J gene: TRBJ2-7; CDR3 DNA: TGTGCCAGCAGTCCAGGGACCGGACTAGCGGGAGCCGAGCAGTACTTC; CDR3 protein: CASSPGTGLAGAEQYF
D gene: NA; clone size: many; V gene: TRBV29-1; J gene: TRBJ1-2; CDR3 DNA: TGCAGCGTTGAAGATCAGAGTAACTATGGCTACACCTTC; CDR3 protein: CSVEDQSNYGYTF
D gene: NA; clone size: NA; V gene: TRBV11-3; J gene: TRBJ2-1; CDR3 DNA: TGTACCAGCGGCGTGTTCTACAATGTGCAGTTCTTC; CDR3 protein: CTSGVFYNVQFF
D gene: NA; clone size: NA; V gene: TRBV7-9; J gene: TRBJ1-1; CDR3 DNA: TGTGCCAGCAGCCCAGGGGTGGACACTGAAGCTTTCTTT; CDR3 protein: CASSPGVDTEAFF
D gene: TRBD1; clone size: many; V gene: TRBV20-1; J gene: TRBJ2-7; CDR3 DNA: TGCAGTGCTAGGGTGGACAGGTCCCCCTACGAGCAGTACTTC; CDR3 protein: CSARVDRSPYEQYF
D gene: NA; clone size: NA; V gene: TRBV6-1; J gene: TRBJ1-5; CDR3 DNA: TGTGCCAGCAGTGACATTCAGCCCCAGCATTTT; CDR3 protein: CASSDIQPQHF
D gene: TRBD1; clone size: many; V gene: TRBV12-5; J gene: TRBJ2-7; CDR3 DNA: TGTGCTAGTGCCAAAACGACAGGGGGGTCCTACGAGCAGTACTTC; CDR3 protein: CASAKTTGGSYEQYF
D gene: NA; clone size: NA; V gene: TRBV11-1; J gene: TRBJ2-7; CDR3 DNA: TGTGCCAGCAGCTTATGGCCAGGGCCCTACGAGCAGTACTTC; CDR3 protein: CASSLWPGPYEQYF
D gene: TRBD1; clone size: once; V gene: TRBV29-1; J gene: TRBJ1-1; CDR3 DNA: TGCAGCGTTGAAGCTAGGGGGCATGGGGCTGAAGCTTTCTTT; CDR3 protein: CSVEARGHGAEAFF
D gene: NA; clone size: NA; V gene: TRBV30; J gene: TRBJ2-5; CDR3 DNA: TGTGCCTGGGATACAACCAGGGTTGAGACCCAGTACTTC; CDR3 protein: CAWDTTRVETQYF
D gene: NA; clone size: many; V gene: TRBV6-6; J gene: TRBJ1-1; CDR3 DNA: TGTGCCAGCAGTTACGACGGAATGAACACTGAAGCTTTCTTT; CDR3 protein: CASSYDGMNTEAFF
D gene: NA; clone size: few; V gene: TRBV4-1; J gene: TRBJ2-3; CDR3 DNA: TGCGCCAGCAGCCCCCAGACTAGTCCAACGCAGTATTTT; CDR3 protein: CASSPQTSPTQYF
D gene: TRBD2; clone size: many; V gene: TRBV11-2; J gene: TRBJ2-3; CDR3 DNA: TGTGCCAGCAGCCGACTAGCGGGAGGGGTTACGCAGTATTTT; CDR3 protein: CASSRLAGGVTQYF
D gene: NA; clone size: many; V gene: TRBV6-2/TRBV6-3; J gene: TRBJ1-1; CDR3 DNA: TGTGCCAGCAGTATTGGGGGGGCGGACACTGAAGCTTTCTTT; CDR3 protein: CASSIGGADTEAFF
D gene: NA; clone size: many; V gene: TRBV10-3; J gene: TRBJ2-7; CDR3 DNA: TGTGCCATCAGTGAGGGGCAGCCCTACGAGCAGTACTTC; CDR3 protein: CAISEGQPYEQYF
D gene: NA; clone size: NA; V gene: TRBV6-2/TRBV6-3; J gene: TRBJ2-2; CDR3 DNA: TGTGCCACCTGGGCGGCAGGGAAAAACACCGGGGAGCTGTTTTTT; CDR3 protein: CATWAAGKNTGELFF
D gene: NA; clone size: NA; V gene: TRBV12-3/TRBV12-4; J gene: TRBJ2-3; CDR3 DNA: TGTGCCAGCAGCTACGGAGGGTCCACAGATACGCAGTATTTT; CDR3 protein: CASSYGGSTDTQYF
D gene: TRBD1; clone size: NA; V gene: TRBV12-3/TRBV12-4; J gene: TRBJ1-2; CDR3 DNA: TGTGTCAGCAGTTACCGACAGGGGGGATATGGCTATACCTTC; CDR3 protein: CVSSYRQGGYGYTF
D gene: NA; clone size: once; V gene: TRBV29-1; J gene: TRBJ2-3; CDR3 DNA: TGCAGCCCCCGCTCAGAAAGCGTTGCAGGTACGCGGTATTTT; CDR3 protein: CSPRSESVAGTRYF
D gene: TRBD1; clone size: few; V gene: TRBV12-3/TRBV12-4; J gene: TRBJ2-2; CDR3 DNA: TGTGCCAGTCCCGGGACAGGGCCCAGTTCTACCGGGGAGCTGTTTTTT; CDR3 protein: CASPGTGPSSTGELFF
D gene: NA; clone size: NA; V gene: TRBV6-1; J gene: TRBJ1-4; CDR3 DNA: TGTGCCAGCAGTGATGGCAAGGCGGGTAATGAAAAACTGTTTTTT; CDR3 protein: CASSDGKAGNEKLFF
D gene: NA; clone size: NA; V gene: TRBV5-4; J gene: TRBJ2-5; CDR3 DNA: TGTGCCAGCAGCATCGACAGGAGGGAGACCCAGTACTTC; CDR3 protein: CASSIDRRETQYF
D gene: TRBD2; clone size: NA; V gene: TRBV11-2; J gene: TRBJ2-7; CDR3 DNA: TGTGTCAGCAGCTTATCCGTTGGACTAGCGGGAGGGGGATACGAGCAGTACTTC; CDR3 protein: CVSSLSVGLAGGGYEQYF
D gene: NA; clone size: NA; V gene: TRBV12-3/TRBV12-4; J gene: TRBJ2-5; CDR3 DNA: TGTGCCAGCAGTTTAGTCCCAATGGGACAACAGACTCAGTACTTC; CDR3 protein: CASSLVPMGQQTQYF
D gene: NA; clone size: NA; V gene: TRBV6-2/TRBV6-3; J gene: TRBJ2-7; CDR3 DNA: TGTGCCAGCAGGCCGGGATGGGGTAGCTCCTACGAGCAGTACTTC; CDR3 protein: CASRPGWGSSYEQYF
D gene: NA; clone size: NA; V gene: TRBV4-3; J gene: TRBJ2-7; CDR3 DNA: TGCACCAGCAGCCAAGATGCGGGAAGCTCCTACGAGCAGTACTTC; CDR3 protein: CTSSQDAGSSYEQYF
D gene: NA; clone size: once; V gene: TRBV4-2; J gene: TRBJ1-5; CDR3 DNA: TGTGCCAGCAGCCAAAATATAGGGGAAGGTGTGCATTTT; CDR3 protein: CASSQNIGEGVHF
D gene: NA; clone size: NA; V gene: TRBV12-3/TRBV12-4; J gene: TRBJ1-2; CDR3 DNA: TGTGCCAGCAGTCTCGGACACTTCTATGGCTACACCTTC; CDR3 protein: CASSLGHFYGYTF
D gene: TRBD2; clone size: NA; V gene: TRBV12-5; J gene: TRBJ2-6; CDR3 DNA: TGTGCTAGTGGCCCAATAGCGGGAGAACTCTACTCTGTGAGTGGGGCCAACGTCCTGACTTTC; CDR3 protein: CASGPIAGELYSVSGANVLTF
D gene: NA; clone size: NA; V gene: TRBV6-1; J gene: TRBJ2-2; CDR3 DNA: TGTACCAGCAGTGTTGTAGCAGCTAGCCTTAACACCGGGGAGCTGTTTTTT; CDR3 protein: CTSSVVAASLNTGELFF
D gene: NA; clone size: few; V gene: TRBV4-2; J gene: TRBJ2-5; CDR3 DNA: TGTGCCAGCAGCCAAGAGGGGGACTCCTGGGAGACCCAGTACTTC; CDR3 protein: CASSQEGDSWETQYF
D gene: NA; clone size: few; V gene: TRBV6-5; J gene: TRBJ1-2; CDR3 DNA: TGTGCCAGCAGTACGAGCCCGACCCTGGGCTATGGCTACACCTTC; CDR3 protein: CASSTSPTLGYGYTF
D gene: NA; clone size: NA; V gene: TRBV30; J gene: TRBJ1-4; CDR3 DNA: TGTGCCTGGGGAACAACTAATGAAAAACTGTTTTTT; CDR3 protein: CAWGTTNEKLFF
D gene: NA; clone size: NA; V gene: TRBV29-1; J gene: TRBJ1-1; CDR3 DNA: TGCAGCGTTAACAGGAACAGTGAAGCCTTCTTT; CDR3 protein: CSVNRNSEAFF
D gene: NA; clone size: NA; V gene: TRBV7-8; J gene: TRBJ2-1; CDR3 DNA: TGTGCCAGCAGCTTAGGAGGGACTGCGGAGTACTTCTTC; CDR3 protein: CASSLGGTAEYFF
D gene: NA; clone size: once; V gene: TRBV12-3/TRBV12-4; J gene: TRBJ2-4; CDR3 DNA: TGTGCCAGTATGAGGGTCAGGGTTGCCTTCGCCAAAAACATTCAGTACTTC; CDR3 protein: CASMRVRVAFAKNIQYF
D gene: NA; clone size: NA; V gene: TRBV28; J gene: TRBJ2-1; CDR3 DNA: TGTGCCAGCAGTTTATGGGGCGGCCCCGGAGGGAATGAGCAGTTCTTC; CDR3 protein: CASSLWGGPGGNEQFF
D gene: NA; clone size: NA; V gene: TRBV7-2; J gene: TRBJ2-7; CDR3 DNA: TGTGCCAGCAGCTACAAGTCCCGCTACGAGCAGTACTTC; CDR3 protein: CASSYKSRYEQYF
D gene: NA; clone size: many; V gene: TRBV29-1; J gene: TRBJ2-2; CDR3 DNA: TGCAGCGTTGCCTTGTACACCGGGGAGCTGTTTTTT; CDR3 protein: CSVALYTGELFF
D gene: NA; clone size: NA; V gene: TRBV6-1; J gene: TRBJ2-2; CDR3 DNA: TGTGCCAGCCTCGGGACTCGTACCAGGGAGCTGTTTTTT; CDR3 protein: CASLGTRTRELFF
D gene: NA; clone size: NA; V gene: TRBV12-3/TRBV12-4; J gene: TRBJ2-3; CDR3 DNA: TGTGCCAGCAGTGTACGGGCGGGCAACACAGACACGCAGTATTTT; CDR3 protein: CASSVRAGNTDTQYF
D gene: NA; clone size: NA; V gene: TRBV7-9; J gene: TRBJ2-1; CDR3 DNA: TGTGCCGGCAGTCTTATCATAGTGAGCTACAATGAGCAGTTCTTC; CDR3 protein: CAGSLIIVSYNEQFF